Listed below are T cell receptor beta chains from one sample, sequenced in a study of blood T cell repertoires in COVID-19. Libraries were prepared by immunoSEQ multiplex PCR; TCRdb keeps only in-frame clonotypes and omits some of them. The repertoire holds tens of thousands of clones, with about 92% as singletons. Sequences were obtained from peripheral blood. Every receptor here comes from a human donor in a cohort sampled during active COVID-19. The CDR3 runs from the conserved cysteine through the conserved F or W. D genes are given only for firm matches. Rows give clone size only sometimes, using once, few, many, or a class for an expanded clone.

d_call: TRBD1; clone_size: -; j_call: TRBJ2-3; v_call: TRBV2; cdr3_aa: CASRGGQDPDTQYF; cdr3_nt: TGTGCCAGCAGGGGTGGACAGGATCCAGATACGCAGTATTTT
d_call: TRBD2; clone_size: -; j_call: TRBJ2-3; v_call: TRBV7-6; cdr3_aa: CASSLGLETDTQYF; cdr3_nt: TGTGCCAGCAGTCTTGGACTAGAGACAGATACGCAGTATTTT
d_call: -; clone_size: -; j_call: TRBJ2-7; v_call: TRBV10-3; cdr3_aa: CAISRQSYEQYF; cdr3_nt: TGTGCCATCAGCCGTCAGTCCTACGAGCAGTACTTC
d_call: -; clone_size: -; j_call: TRBJ2-7; v_call: TRBV4-1; cdr3_aa: CASSPPRVYEQYF; cdr3_nt: TGCGCCAGCAGCCCCCCCAGGGTTTACGAGCAGTACTTC
d_call: -; clone_size: -; j_call: TRBJ1-5; v_call: TRBV29-1; cdr3_aa: CSVSHGNQPQHF; cdr3_nt: TGCAGCGTTTCCCATGGCAATCAGCCCCAGCATTTT
d_call: TRBD1; clone_size: -; j_call: TRBJ2-7; v_call: TRBV20-1; cdr3_aa: CSASGTVLGEQYF; cdr3_nt: TGCAGTGCTAGTGGGACAGTTCTTGGCGAGCAGTACTTC
d_call: -; clone_size: -; j_call: TRBJ2-1; v_call: TRBV5-4; cdr3_aa: CASSLDRDPAYNEQFF; cdr3_nt: TGTGCCAGCAGCTTGGACAGGGATCCCGCGTACAATGAGCAGTTCTTC
d_call: TRBD2; clone_size: -; j_call: TRBJ2-7; v_call: TRBV20-1; cdr3_aa: CSASSGGSTYEQYF; cdr3_nt: TGCAGTGCTAGTTCGGGGGGGTCGACCTACGAGCAGTACTTC
d_call: TRBD1; clone_size: -; j_call: TRBJ1-2; v_call: TRBV7-9; cdr3_aa: CASSLPRQGLPNYGYTF; cdr3_nt: TGTGCCAGCAGCTTACCGAGACAGGGGCTACCTAACTATGGCTACACCTTC
d_call: TRBD1; clone_size: -; j_call: TRBJ1-2; v_call: TRBV9; cdr3_aa: CASTKTGQGENYGYTF; cdr3_nt: TGTGCCAGCACCAAAACGGGACAGGGGGAGAACTATGGCTACACCTTC
d_call: TRBD2; clone_size: -; j_call: TRBJ2-7; v_call: TRBV20-1; cdr3_aa: CSATSGHEQYF; cdr3_nt: TGCAGTGCGACTAGCGGACACGAGCAGTACTTC
d_call: -; clone_size: -; j_call: TRBJ1-2; v_call: TRBV11-3; cdr3_aa: CASGKTGGGYTF; cdr3_nt: TGTGCCAGCGGCAAGACAGGCGGTGGCTACACCTTC
d_call: TRBD1; clone_size: -; j_call: TRBJ2-1; v_call: TRBV27; cdr3_aa: CASSPPRDRANNEQFF; cdr3_nt: TGTGCCAGCAGTCCCCCCCGGGACAGGGCAAACAATGAGCAGTTCTTC
d_call: TRBD2; clone_size: once; j_call: TRBJ2-1; v_call: TRBV11-3; cdr3_aa: CASSPLAGGPPNEQFF; cdr3_nt: TGTGCCAGCAGCCCGCTAGCGGGAGGCCCCCCCAATGAGCAGTTCTTC
d_call: TRBD1; clone_size: once; j_call: TRBJ2-1; v_call: TRBV27; cdr3_aa: CASSQGQEYYNEQFF; cdr3_nt: TGTGCCAGCAGCCAGGGACAGGAATATTACAATGAGCAGTTCTTC
d_call: -; clone_size: -; j_call: TRBJ2-7; v_call: TRBV3-1/TRBV3-2; cdr3_aa: CASSQDKTGEALYEQYF; cdr3_nt: TGTGCCAGCAGCCAAGATAAAACGGGGGAAGCTCTCTACGAGCAGTACTTC
d_call: TRBD1; clone_size: few; j_call: TRBJ1-5; v_call: TRBV6-5; cdr3_aa: CASRLGQGNQPQHF; cdr3_nt: TGTGCCAGCAGGTTGGGACAGGGCAATCAGCCCCAGCATTTT
d_call: -; clone_size: -; j_call: TRBJ2-5; v_call: TRBV5-1; cdr3_aa: CASRRLKGQSLGETQYF; cdr3_nt: TGCGCCAGCCGCCGTCTCAAAGGACAATCACTGGGGGAGACCCAGTACTTC
d_call: -; clone_size: -; j_call: TRBJ2-1; v_call: TRBV12-3/TRBV12-4; cdr3_aa: CASSFITGEQFF; cdr3_nt: TGTGCCAGCAGCTTTATTACGGGTGAGCAGTTCTTC
d_call: TRBD1; clone_size: -; j_call: TRBJ2-7; v_call: TRBV10-3; cdr3_aa: CAITNDRGKKYF; cdr3_nt: TGTGCCATCACCAATGACAGGGGGAAGAAGTACTTC
d_call: -; clone_size: -; j_call: TRBJ1-1; v_call: TRBV16; cdr3_aa: CASSQSGGGNTEAFF; cdr3_nt: TGTGCCAGCAGCCAATCAGGGGGGGGGAACACTGAAGCTTTCTTT
d_call: TRBD1; clone_size: -; j_call: TRBJ1-2; v_call: TRBV20-1; cdr3_aa: CSASQGAVNYGYTF; cdr3_nt: TGCAGTGCTAGTCAGGGGGCCGTTAACTATGGCTACACCTTC
d_call: -; clone_size: -; j_call: TRBJ2-7; v_call: TRBV19; cdr3_aa: CASSLRDSTYEQYF; cdr3_nt: TGTGCCAGTAGCCTCCGGGACTCCACCTACGAGCAGTACTTC
d_call: -; clone_size: -; j_call: TRBJ2-1; v_call: TRBV20-1; cdr3_aa: CSAQRKDEQFF; cdr3_nt: TGCAGTGCCCAGCGGAAGGATGAGCAGTTCTTC
d_call: TRBD1; clone_size: once; j_call: TRBJ1-2; v_call: TRBV30; cdr3_aa: CAWLRDRAHGYGYTF; cdr3_nt: TGTGCCTGGCTCCGGGACAGGGCCCACGGCTATGGCTACACCTTC
d_call: TRBD1; clone_size: -; j_call: TRBJ1-4; v_call: TRBV5-1; cdr3_aa: CASSRTGGGEKLFF; cdr3_nt: TGCGCCAGCAGCCGGACAGGGGGCGGTGAAAAACTGTTTTTT
d_call: TRBD1; clone_size: -; j_call: TRBJ2-5; v_call: TRBV11-2; cdr3_aa: CASSLGGTGVETQYF; cdr3_nt: TGTGCCAGCAGCTTAGGGGGGACAGGGGTGGAGACCCAGTACTTC
d_call: TRBD2; clone_size: -; j_call: TRBJ2-7; v_call: TRBV28; cdr3_aa: CASSYPTSGGTVYEQYF; cdr3_nt: TGTGCCAGCAGTTACCCCACTAGCGGGGGGACGGTTTACGAGCAGTACTTC
d_call: -; clone_size: once; j_call: TRBJ1-5; v_call: TRBV28; cdr3_aa: CASTTVGASGQPQHF; cdr3_nt: TGTGCCAGCACCACAGTGGGGGCCTCGGGTCAGCCCCAGCATTTT
d_call: TRBD1; clone_size: -; j_call: TRBJ1-6; v_call: TRBV5-1; cdr3_aa: CASSSSLTGTVNSPLHF; cdr3_nt: TGCGCCAGCAGCTCCAGCTTGACCGGGACAGTGAATTCACCCCTCCACTTT
d_call: -; clone_size: -; j_call: TRBJ1-2; v_call: TRBV30; cdr3_aa: CAWNWGGRKSDGYTF; cdr3_nt: TGTGCCTGGAATTGGGGGGGGCGCAAGAGTGATGGCTACACCTTC
d_call: -; clone_size: -; j_call: TRBJ1-2; v_call: TRBV6-5; cdr3_aa: CASSPTRVGYTF; cdr3_nt: TGTGCCAGCAGTCCTACCAGGGTTGGCTACACCTTC
d_call: TRBD2; clone_size: -; j_call: TRBJ2-1; v_call: TRBV7-3; cdr3_aa: CATRLAGAGDEQFF; cdr3_nt: TGTGCCACTCGGCTAGCGGGAGCTGGAGATGAGCAGTTCTTC
d_call: TRBD2; clone_size: -; j_call: TRBJ2-1; v_call: TRBV24-1; cdr3_aa: CAAGGRGDEQFF; cdr3_nt: TGTGCCGCGGGGGGGCGAGGCGATGAGCAGTTCTTC
d_call: TRBD2; clone_size: -; j_call: TRBJ2-3; v_call: TRBV7-2; cdr3_aa: CASSSLGRGGDTQYF; cdr3_nt: TGTGCCAGCAGCTCCCTTGGGCGGGGGGGTGATACGCAGTATTTT
d_call: -; clone_size: -; j_call: TRBJ1-1; v_call: TRBV27; cdr3_aa: CASSPQGGMNTEAFF; cdr3_nt: TGTGCCAGCAGTCCCCAGGGCGGGATGAACACTGAAGCTTTCTTT
d_call: -; clone_size: -; j_call: TRBJ2-5; v_call: TRBV6-5; cdr3_aa: CASKTGVSPWETQYF; cdr3_nt: TGTGCCAGCAAGACGGGGGTCAGCCCGTGGGAGACCCAGTACTTC
d_call: TRBD1; clone_size: -; j_call: TRBJ2-3; v_call: TRBV5-1; cdr3_aa: CASSPDRGLTDTQYF; cdr3_nt: TGCGCCAGCAGTCCGGACAGGGGGCTGACAGATACGCAGTATTTT
d_call: -; clone_size: -; j_call: TRBJ2-1; v_call: TRBV11-3; cdr3_aa: CASSLEVQDEQFF; cdr3_nt: TGTGCCAGCAGCTTAGAAGTACAAGATGAGCAGTTCTTC
d_call: -; clone_size: -; j_call: TRBJ1-5; v_call: TRBV6-1; cdr3_aa: CASSEAMSGQPQHF; cdr3_nt: TGTGCCAGCAGTGAAGCCATGAGCGGTCAGCCCCAGCATTTT
d_call: -; clone_size: once; j_call: TRBJ2-1; v_call: TRBV7-8; cdr3_aa: CASSDGGPAYNEQFF; cdr3_nt: TGTGCCAGCAGCGACGGAGGGCCAGCTTACAATGAGCAGTTCTTC
d_call: TRBD1; clone_size: -; j_call: TRBJ1-5; v_call: TRBV2; cdr3_aa: CASSESPGQGAQPQHF; cdr3_nt: TGTGCCAGCAGTGAAAGCCCCGGACAGGGGGCTCAGCCCCAGCATTTT
d_call: -; clone_size: -; j_call: TRBJ1-2; v_call: TRBV12-2; cdr3_aa: CASRSRQQYGYTF; cdr3_nt: TGTGCAAGTCGCTCAAGACAGCAATATGGCTACACCTTC
d_call: -; clone_size: -; j_call: TRBJ2-1; v_call: TRBV24-1; cdr3_aa: CATGKGGRSSYNEQFF; cdr3_nt: TGTGCCACCGGCAAGGGGGGGAGGTCCTCCTACAATGAGCAGTTCTTC
d_call: TRBD1; clone_size: -; j_call: TRBJ1-5; v_call: TRBV19; cdr3_aa: CASSPTGRNQPQHF; cdr3_nt: TGTGCCAGTAGTCCGACAGGGCGCAATCAGCCCCAGCATTTT